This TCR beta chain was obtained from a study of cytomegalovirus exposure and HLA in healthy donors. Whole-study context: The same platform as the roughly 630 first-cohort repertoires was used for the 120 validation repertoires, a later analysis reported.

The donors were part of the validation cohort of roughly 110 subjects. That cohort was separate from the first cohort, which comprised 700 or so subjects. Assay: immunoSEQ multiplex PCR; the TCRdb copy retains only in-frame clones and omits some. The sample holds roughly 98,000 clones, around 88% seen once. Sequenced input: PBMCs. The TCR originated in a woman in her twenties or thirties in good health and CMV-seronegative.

The CDR3 spells CASSQEGGGQGARANEKLFF. The CDR3 DNA follows: TGCGCCAGCAGCCAAGAAGGCGGCGGACAGGGGGCAAGGGCTAATGAAAAACTGTTTTTT. This chain connects TRBV4-1 to TRBJ1-4; TRBD1 matches at 11 bases. CDR1 is MGHRA, CDR2 YSYEKL, per germline. Trimming at V came to 0 bases and at J to 3 bases, leaving 12 bases not matched to a gene. There are 20 residues in the CDR3.